These 8 T cell receptor beta chains share one sample of origin, sequenced in a study of blood T cell repertoires in COVID-19. TCRdb's copy holds only in-frame clones and misses some; the assay was immunoSEQ multiplex PCR. The sample yields over 250,000 clones, roughly 86% seen once. Sequences were obtained from peripheral blood. The origin of the receptors is a middle-aged man who had recovered from COVID-19.

The sample holds one count of this clone. This chain uses TRBV29-1 with TRBJ2-3; unclear D gene. Germline CDR1 reads SQVTM; CDR2 reads ANQGSEA. The CDR3 sequence is 14 residues long. Trimming stripped 4 bases from V and 2 bases from J, with 13 bases between. The CDR3 loop is CSVGSSVTTDTQYF. The CDR3 bases are TGCAGCGTTGGGTCCTCGGTTACCACAGATACGCAGTATTTT.

This rearrangement joins TRBV9 to TRBJ1-6, with 11 bases that match TRBD1. Germline V gene data show CDR1 as SGDLS and CDR2 as YYNGEE. V lost 7 bases to trimming and J lost 7 bases; unmatched junction nucleotides: 10. The CDR3 spans 16 residues. DNA of the CDR3: TGTGCCAGCGGCCGGGACAGGGGGAAGGGAAATTCACCCCTCCACTTT. Its protein is CASGRDRGKGNSPLHF.

This chain connects TRBV11-2 to TRBJ2-3, with D unclear. The germline V gene encodes CDR1 SGHAT and CDR2 FQNNGV. Deletions cut 6 bases from V and 4 bases from J, with 8 bases between. This CDR3 is built from 12 residues. The CDR3 loop is CASSYSSDTQYF. CDR3 nucleotides: TGTGCCAGCAGTTACTCATCAGATACGCAGTATTTT.

The CDR3 bases are TGTGCCAGCAACCCTTCACCAGGGGATACGCAGTATTTT. Residues: CASNPSPGDTQYF. The chain has TRBV2 and TRBJ2-3, with a tentative D call TRBD1 (5 bases). The V gene's germline CDR1 is SNHLY and CDR2 FYNNEI. V was pared by 7 bases and J by 6 bases, with 14 bases between. This CDR3 contains 13 residues. Based on the CDR3 plus reference TRBV2 and TRBJ2-3, the full variable domain is EPEVTQTPSHQVTQMGQEVILRCVPISNHLYFYWYRQILGQKVEFLVSFYNNEISEKSEIFDDQFSVERPDGSNFTLKIRSTKLEDSAMYFCASNPSPGDTQYFGPGTRLTVL.

This chain links TRBV11-3 with TRBJ2-1, with 9 bases aligning to TRBD2. The CDR3 is made up of 15 amino acids. V gave up 3 bases and J gave up 9 bases; unmatched junction bases: 9. Germline lookup yields CDR1 SGHNT and CDR2 YENEEA. CDR3 nucleotides: TGTGCCAGCAGCTTCGGAGGCGGGGGGGCCACTGAGCAGTTCTTC. Translated: CASSFGGGGATEQFF.

The genes are TRBV9 and TRBJ1-5; weak D call: TRBD1 (6 bases). Trimming shortened V by 2 bases and J by 2 bases, and 17 bases separated the two germline ends. There are 17 residues in the CDR3. The germline gives CDR1 SGDLS, CDR2 YYNGEE. CDR3 nucleotides: TGTGCCAGCAGCGTGGGCCCTGGAGGGGGGGGCAATCAGCCCCAGCATTTT. Translating it yields CASSVGPGGGGNQPQHF.

The V and J genes are TRBV6-5 and TRBJ2-7; D call uncertain. Trimming removed 6 bases at V and 5 bases at J, with 11 bases between. The CDR3 loop spans 12 amino acids. CDR1 MNHEY and CDR2 SVGAGI come from the germline V gene. The CDR3 DNA reads TGTGCCAGCAGCCCCGACACGCACGAGCAGTACTTC. Its protein product is CASSPDTHEQYF.

This chain links TRBV4-3 with TRBJ2-1; D not certain. Trimming stripped 1 base from V and 6 bases from J, with 13 bases between. The CDR3 runs 15 residues. Germline assignment: CDR1 LGHNA and CDR2 YSLEER. The CDR3 loop reads CASSQGLLVGNEQFF. CDR3 nucleotides: TGCGCCAGCAGCCAAGGCCTGCTAGTCGGCAATGAGCAGTTCTTC.